A single T cell receptor (beta chain) is shown here with its context. The antigen this receptor binds is unknown. Base qualities are missing; no much larger clone stands one base away. The data were taken from a study of beta chain features in type 1 diabetes (dated by TCRdb to between 2017 and 2018). Background on the whole study: Mean age, gender distribution, total cell number and subset yield were not different between patients and healthy donors. A total of about 110,000,000 sorted cells were examined across all samples, and a strong correlation was observed between cell number per subset and RNA yield. The study compared TCRB repertoires of sorted circulating CD4+ T cell subsets between recently diagnosed type 1 diabetes patients and matched healthy donors. Regulatory and stem cell-like memory subsets were isolated from only 8 patients and 8 healthy donors, whereas naive and central memory subsets came from all 30 or so donors. Paper-wide results and their limitations: Naive, central memory and regulatory TCRB repertoires appeared to be more alike among patients than among healthy donors. Shorter templates might have been favored by PCR, but patient and control samples were amplified and corrected together, so both groups would have been affected equally by any skew. A moderate but significant shortening of TCRB CDR3 length was observed in type 1 diabetes patients in all four CD4+ subsets. Because small numbers of individuals were included in the HLA sub-analyses, any influence of HLA type on TCRB rearrangement was left unresolved. At VDJ recombination sites, patients with type 1 diabetes made fewer insertions and deleted more nucleotides, a pattern implying thymic rearrangement abnormalities. Because cDNA was sequenced instead of genomic DNA, highly expressing activated cells could be over-represented, though the groups showed no difference in activation or CD3 levels.

For CDR1 and CDR2, the germline V gene lists SQVTM and ANQGSEA. From its cysteine to its phenylalanine, the CDR3 spans 15 amino acids. Solely the CDR3 DNA is kept, with 45 bases framed from the first base. The High Capacity cDNA Reverse Transcription Kit was used to reverse transcribe all of the isolated RNA, meaning that expressed TCRB transcripts were what got sequenced. Deep immunoSEQ sequencing was performed on naive, central memory and regulatory T cell samples, with an average of roughly 4 million total reads per sample. Sorted cells were lysed in RLT buffer, and RNA was extracted using DNase-treated RNeasy Micro or Mini kits according to cell number. To prevent cross-contamination, every cell subset was processed on its own, while patient and healthy donor samples were processed together. TCRB sequences were amplified from cDNA with the immunoSEQ multiplex PCR, producing 87-bp fragments spanning the CDR3 region. Amplicons were sequenced on the Illumina HiSeq platform. On the study's bioinformatics: Synthetic template baselines were used to correct PCR bias computationally, reads within Hamming distance 2 were collapsed together, and singletons that could not be merged were discarded. By aligning reads against IMGT, V, D and J genes, CDR3 length, and insertions or deletions at six rearrangement sites were assigned. Clonotype counts were normalized to sorted cell number within each subset before computing true diversity and Gini coefficients with the tcR R package. The overlap coefficient, calculated on TCRB nucleotide sequences, was used to measure repertoire sharing. Out-of-frame TCRB sequences from naive cells were analyzed as a proxy for the pre-selection repertoire. TCRdb took over this immuneACCESS table, retaining in-frame rearrangements with V and J assigned. Such tables are incomplete; in checked studies, under half of the missing clones stem from an unresolved V gene, and the remainder is unexplained. V, J and clone size derive from that table, while D and trimming were established from the DNA sequence. The sample data list hundreds of thousands of clones, and 68% of these were observed just once. The ten biggest clones cover approximately 0.05% of the sample.

Each donor gave one peripheral blood draw, averaging approximately 120 mL, which was collected into heparinised tubes. Naive, central memory, regulatory and stem cell-like memory CD4+ T cells were sorted on a BD FACSAria II using a panel including CD45RO, CCR7, CD25, CD127, CD95 and CD27. Purity was above 95% for every sorted population. Right away, PBMCs were isolated by Lymphoprep density gradient centrifugation and were stained directly, with no culture step. To minimize batch effects, samples were stained and sorted in pairs, one healthy donor with one patient per experiment. The sample consisted of naive CD4+ T cells from blood. This specimen's cell subset or site label, per the study, means: true naive CD4+ T cells. The clonotype originates from a man in his thirties or forties in good health. The chain is assembled from TRBV29-1 and TRBJ2-2; TRBD2 agrees with 12 junctional bases. The bases are TGCAGTATCCGGACTAGCGGGGTGAACACCGGGGAGCTGTTTTTT. Its amino acids are CSIRTSGVNTGELFF.